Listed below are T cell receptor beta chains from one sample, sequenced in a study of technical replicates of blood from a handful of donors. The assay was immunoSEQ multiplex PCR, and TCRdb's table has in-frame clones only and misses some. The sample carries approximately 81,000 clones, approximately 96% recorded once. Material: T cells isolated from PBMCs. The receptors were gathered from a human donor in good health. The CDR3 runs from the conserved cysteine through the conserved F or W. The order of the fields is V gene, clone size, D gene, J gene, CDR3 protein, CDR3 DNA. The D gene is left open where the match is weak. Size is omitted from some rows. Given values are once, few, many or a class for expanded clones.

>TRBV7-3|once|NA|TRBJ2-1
CASSKLAFHEQFF
TGTGCCAGCAGCAAACTAGCCTTCCATGAGCAGTTCTTC
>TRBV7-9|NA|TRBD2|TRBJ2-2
CASSQGLAGGALTGELFF
TGTGCCAGCAGCCAAGGACTAGCGGGAGGGGCCCTTACCGGGGAGCTGTTTTTT
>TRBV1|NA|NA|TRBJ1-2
CPYFPGQVTRNYGYTF
TGCCCGTACTTCCCGGGACAGGTCACCCGGAACTATGGCTACACCTTC
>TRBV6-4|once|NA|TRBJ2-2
CASKSVVGGELFF
TGTGCCAGCAAAAGCGTGGTTGGCGGGGAGCTGTTTTTT
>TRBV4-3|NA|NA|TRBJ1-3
CASSQERISGAGNTIYF
TGCGCCAGCAGCCAAGAGAGGATATCGGGAGCTGGAAACACCATATATTTT
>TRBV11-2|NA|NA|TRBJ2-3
CASRAGTGSDTQYF
TGTGCCAGCAGGGCCGGGACTGGATCAGATACGCAGTATTTT
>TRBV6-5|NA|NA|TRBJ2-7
CASMGGKNTYEQYF
TGTGCCAGCATGGGCGGGAAGAACACCTACGAGCAGTACTTC
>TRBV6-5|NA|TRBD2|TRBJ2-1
CASSFGSSGRTDEQFF
TGTGCCAGCAGTTTTGGGTCTAGCGGGAGAACGGATGAGCAGTTCTTC
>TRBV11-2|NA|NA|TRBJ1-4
CASSLDLGGRGPEKLFF
TGTGCCAGCAGCTTAGATCTCGGGGGTAGGGGCCCCGAAAAACTGTTTTTT
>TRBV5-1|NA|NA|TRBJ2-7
CASSLYFVLADRVYEQYF
TGCGCCAGCAGCTTGTACTTTGTTCTTGCGGACAGAGTCTACGAGCAGTACTTC
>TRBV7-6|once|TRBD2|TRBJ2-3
CASSAGRELTDTQYF
TGTGCCAGCAGCGCGGGGAGGGAACTCACAGATACGCAGTATTTT
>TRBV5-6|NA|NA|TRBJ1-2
CASSLTDYYGYTF
TGTGCCAGCAGCTTGACAGACTATTATGGCTACACCTTC
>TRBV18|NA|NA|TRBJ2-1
CASSPKNTDEQFF
TGTGCCAGCTCACCAAAGAATACGGATGAGCAGTTCTTC
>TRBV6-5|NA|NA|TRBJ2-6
CASTRNSGANVLTF
TGTGCCAGCACGCGAAACTCTGGGGCCAACGTCCTGACTTTC
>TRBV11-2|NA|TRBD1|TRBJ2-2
CASSMLGTGHGELFF
TGTGCCAGCAGCATGCTCGGGACAGGGCACGGGGAGCTGTTTTTT
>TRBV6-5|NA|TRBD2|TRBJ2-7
CASSYSGGGSSYEQYF
TGTGCCAGCAGTTACTCAGGCGGGGGGAGCTCCTACGAGCAGTACTTC
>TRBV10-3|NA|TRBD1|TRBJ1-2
CAISDGTVYGYTF
TGTGCCATCAGTGACGGGACAGTTTATGGCTACACCTTC
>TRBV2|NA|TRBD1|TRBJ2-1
CASSGDRDGNPNEQFF
TGTGCCAGCAGTGGCGACAGGGACGGGAACCCTAATGAGCAGTTCTTC
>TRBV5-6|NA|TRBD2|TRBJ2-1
CASSLSRLAGWYNEQFF
TGTGCCAGCAGCTTGAGCCGACTAGCGGGATGGTACAATGAGCAGTTCTTC
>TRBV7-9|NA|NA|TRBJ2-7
CASSHAGSSYEQYF
TGTGCCAGCAGCCACGCGGGGTCCTCCTACGAGCAGTACTTC
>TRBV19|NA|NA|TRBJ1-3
CASSSLGVGNTIYF
TGTGCCAGTAGTTCACTCGGAGTGGGAAACACCATATATTTT
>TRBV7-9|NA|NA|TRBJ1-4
CASSRGGKLFF
TGTGCCAGCAGCCGCGGGGGGAAACTGTTTTTT
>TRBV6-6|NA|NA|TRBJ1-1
CASSYGATEAFF
TGTGCCAGCAGTTACGGGGCGACTGAAGCTTTCTTT
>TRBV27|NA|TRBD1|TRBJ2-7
CASSFGTGSYEQYF
TGTGCCAGCAGTTTCGGGACAGGGTCCTACGAGCAGTACTTC
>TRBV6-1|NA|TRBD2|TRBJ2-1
CASSEAGLAVDNEQFF
TGTGCCAGCAGTGAAGCCGGACTAGCTGTCGACAATGAGCAGTTCTTC
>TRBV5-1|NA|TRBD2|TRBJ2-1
CASSLVTSGRAGNEQFF
TGCGCCAGCAGCTTGGTAACTAGCGGGAGGGCAGGGAATGAGCAGTTCTTC
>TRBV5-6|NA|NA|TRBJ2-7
CASSLAGTYEQYF
TGTGCCAGCAGCTTAGCCGGGACCTACGAGCAGTACTTC
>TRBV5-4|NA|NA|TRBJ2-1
CASGSSYNEQFF
TGTGCCAGCGGCAGCTCCTACAATGAGCAGTTCTTC
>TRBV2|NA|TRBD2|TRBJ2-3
CASRGLAGGTDTQYF
TGTGCCAGCAGGGGACTAGCGGGGGGCACAGATACGCAGTATTTT
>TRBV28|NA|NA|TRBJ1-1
CASSPQGNTEAFF
TGTGCCAGCAGCCCGCAGGGTAACACTGAAGCTTTCTTT
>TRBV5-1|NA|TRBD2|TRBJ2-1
CASSGGLAVNEQFF
TGCGCCAGCAGCGGAGGACTAGCGGTTAATGAGCAGTTCTTC
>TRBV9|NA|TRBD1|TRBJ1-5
CASSGDRDNQPQHF
TGTGCCAGCAGCGGAGACAGGGACAATCAGCCCCAGCATTTT
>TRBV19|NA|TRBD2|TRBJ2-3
CASTSGSTDTQYF
TGTGCCAGTACTAGCGGGAGCACAGATACGCAGTATTTT
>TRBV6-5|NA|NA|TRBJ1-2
CASKSAGYGYTF
TGTGCCAGCAAATCGGCGGGATATGGCTACACCTTC
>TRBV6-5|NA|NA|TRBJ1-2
CASSNRYGYTF
TGTGCCAGCAGTAATCGTTATGGCTACACCTTC
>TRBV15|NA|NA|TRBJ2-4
CATSFIAKNIQYF
TGTGCCACCAGCTTTATAGCCAAAAACATTCAGTACTTC
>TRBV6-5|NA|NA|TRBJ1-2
CASRFPGDGYTF
TGTGCCAGCAGATTCCCAGGGGATGGCTACACCTTC
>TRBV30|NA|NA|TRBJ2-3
CAWILQMGTSTDTQYF
TGTGCCTGGATTTTACAAATGGGGACAAGCACAGATACGCAGTATTTT
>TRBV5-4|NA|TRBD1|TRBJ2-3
CASSRETGDTDTQYF
TGTGCCAGCAGCAGAGAAACAGGGGACACAGATACGCAGTATTTT
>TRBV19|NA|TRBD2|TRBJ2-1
CASTPTSGRMNEQFF
TGTGCCAGTACCCCGACTAGCGGGAGGATGAATGAGCAGTTCTTC
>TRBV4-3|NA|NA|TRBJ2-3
CASSPVASTDTQYF
TGCGCCAGCAGTCCCGTGGCTAGCACAGATACGCAGTATTTT
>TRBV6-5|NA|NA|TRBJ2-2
CASSYRDTGELFF
TGTGCCAGCAGTTACCGGGACACCGGGGAGCTGTTTTTT